Below, 30 T cell receptor beta chains from the same sample are listed, as sequenced in a study of T cells after yellow fever vaccination. TCRdb passed the 5' RACE reads through MiXCR, listing each CDR3 protein once. This sample has around 30,000 distinct CDR3 sequences, with around 7% found just once. Sequences were derived from PBMCs, either bulk or a sorted T-cell subset (CD4+, CD8+, memory, or dextramer-sorted; not recorded which), sampled on the day of the first yellow fever vaccination. The receptors were gathered from a man younger than 35 who received the YFV17D yellow fever vaccine.

This clonotype has ten or more counts. The J gene is TRBJ2-3, the V gene TRBV10-3; no clear D gene. Germline lookup yields CDR1 ENHRY and CDR2 SYGVKD. V gave up 6 bases and J gave up 6 bases, with 7 bases separating them. This CDR3 region has 11 residues. The CDR3 region is CAIRERDTQYF. Here the CDR3 DNA reads TGTGCCATCAGGGAGAGGGATACGCAGTATTTT.

This clonotype was seen ten or more times. The chain carries TRBV7-9 and TRBJ1-2, with a tentative D call TRBD1 (5 bases). Germline V lookup: CDR1 SEHNR, CDR2 FQNEAQ (reference sequence). Trimming pared 3 bases from V and 4 bases from J, leaving 9 bases between. CDR3 size: 13 residues. The CDR3 protein is CASSFGGSYGYTF. DNA for the CDR3: TGTGCCAGCAGCTTCGGGGGGTCCTATGGCTACACCTTC.

There are many counts of this clonotype. The V and J genes are TRBV7-8 and TRBJ2-1; D is possibly TRBD1 or TRBD2 (5 bases each). In germline, CDR1 is SGHVS, CDR2 FQNEAQ. V shed 2 bases and J shed 3 bases, with 8 bases lying between them. CDR3 size: 14 residues. The CDR3 DNA sequence: TGTGCCAGCAGCTTATTGAGGGGCTACAATGAGCAGTTCTTC. Protein sequence: CASSLLRGYNEQFF.

This clonotype has a count of ten or more. V gene TRBV5-1 combines with J gene TRBJ2-3, with 11 nucleotides matching TRBD2. The CDR3 is 15 residues long. V was clipped by 7 bases and J by 1 base; unmatched bases: 5. Per the germline V gene, CDR1 is SGHRS and CDR2 is YFSETQ. CDR3 amino acids: CASRETSGGTDTQYF. CDR3 coding DNA: TGCGCCAGCCGAGAGACTAGCGGGGGCACAGATACGCAGTATTTT.

This clonotype was recorded many times. The chain uses TRBV5-1 and TRBJ2-1; D call uncertain. The CDR3 totals 15 residues. V lost 0 bases and J lost 0, with 7 bases in between. Per the germline V gene, CDR1 is SGHRS and CDR2 is YFSETQ. In DNA form, the CDR3 reads TGCGCCAGCAGCTTGGAGGCAAACTCCTACAATGAGCAGTTCTTC. It specifies CASSLEANSYNEQFF. Based on the CDR3 plus reference TRBV5-1 and TRBJ2-1, the full variable domain is KAGVTQTPRYLIKTRGQQVTLSCSPISGHRSVSWYQQTPGQGLQFLFEYFSETQRNKGNFPGRFSGRQFSNSRSEMNVSTLELGDSALYLCASSLEANSYNEQFFGPGTRLTVL.

This clonotype was detected many times. A junction boundary mismatches the germline segment, possibly from a read error. This chain joins TRBV29-1 and TRBJ1-3, with 9 bases lining up with TRBD1. Germline V gene lookup returns CDR1 SQVTM and CDR2 ANQGSEA. This CDR3 has 14 residues. The CDR3 loop is CSVEEGTGRNTIYF. CDR3 DNA sequence: TGCAGCGTCGAAGAAGGGACAGGGAGAAACACCATATATTTT.

At least ten counts were recorded for this clonotype. This chain uses TRBV7-2 with TRBJ2-7; D is unclear. The CDR3 length is 12 residues. V was cut by 5 bases and J by 4 bases, with 9 bases left in between. Germline CDR1 and CDR2: SGHTA and FQGNSA. The CDR3, as DNA: TGTGCCAGCAGCCCGCAGCCGTACGAGCAGTACTTC. It encodes CASSPQPYEQYF.

This clonotype appeared a few times. The V and J genes are TRBV5-6 and TRBJ2-1; no definite D call. This CDR3 has 15 residues. V lost 2 bases to trimming and J lost 2 bases, with 11 bases between them. Germline values: CDR1 SGHDT, CDR2 YYEEEE. This CDR3 is CASSFLYRPYNEQFF. As DNA, the CDR3 is TGTGCCAGCAGCTTTCTATACCGTCCCTACAATGAGCAGTTCTTC. The variable domain in full, completed from reference TRBV5-6 and TRBJ2-1, reads DAGVTQSPTHLIKTRGQQVTLRCSPKSGHDTVSWYQQALGQGPQFIFQYYEEEERQRGNFPDRFSGHQFPNYSSELNVNALLLGDSALYLCASSFLYRPYNEQFFGPGTRLTVL.

This clonotype was seen ten or more times. The chain joins TRBV19 to TRBJ2-1; D not certain. The length of the CDR3 is 12 residues. The V gene's germline CDR1 is LNHDA and CDR2 SQIVND (reference sequence). Trimming removed 3 bases at V and 9 bases at J, with 9 bases between. CDR3 sequence: CASSMAVAEQFF. DNA of the CDR3: TGTGCCAGTAGTATGGCTGTGGCTGAGCAGTTCTTC.

This clonotype was detected ten times or more. V gene TRBV6-1 combines with J gene TRBJ1-1, with D perhaps matching TRBD1 (5 bases). The CDR3 runs to 14 residues. Trimming took 6 bases from V and 6 from J, leaving 17 bases between them. In germline, CDR1 is MNHNS, CDR2 SASEGT. The CDR3 sequence is CASRWGGELAEAFF. For the CDR3, the DNA is TGTGCCAGCAGATGGGGAGGGGAACTCGCTGAAGCTTTCTTT.

This clonotype was seen many times. The chain uses TRBV24-1 and TRBJ1-1; tentatively, D is TRBD1 (5 bases). CDR3 length: 13 amino acids. CDR1 is KGHDR, CDR2 SFDVKD, per germline. V shed 7 bases and J shed 5 bases, with 13 bases lying between them. CDR3 protein: CATRRGAGTEAFF. DNA of the CDR3: TGTGCCACCAGGCGAGGGGCCGGAACTGAAGCTTTCTTT.

This clonotype was seen many times. The chain is built from TRBV10-3 and TRBJ1-5, with TRBD1 matching 7 bases. The J segment lost 1 base and the V segment lost 5 bases, leaving 5 bases of the junction unmatched. The germline V gene has CDR1 ENHRY and CDR2 SYGVKD. The CDR3 is 15 amino acids. The CDR3 spells CAISPGQPSNQPQHF. The CDR3, as DNA: TGTGCCATCAGTCCGGGACAGCCGAGCAATCAGCCCCAGCATTTT.

A few counts support this clonotype. The chain is built from TRBV20-1 and TRBJ1-4; a weak D match, TRBD1 (5 bases). V lost 5 bases, J lost 4 bases, and 14 bases lay in between. The CDR3 consists of 14 residues. Germline V gives CDR1 DFQATT, CDR2 SNEGSKA (reference sequence). CDR3 nucleotides: TGCAGTGCTCTTCGACAGCCTGATAATGAAAAACTGTTTTTT. Its protein is CSALRQPDNEKLFF.

The chain carries TRBV6-1 and TRBJ1-1; D uncertain. The germline CDR1 and CDR2 sequences are MNHNS and SASEGT. V lost 2 bases to trimming and J lost 9 bases, with 13 bases between them. The CDR3 is 13 residues long. The CDR3 DNA reads as TGTGCCAGCAGTGAATTCGGCAACGGTAAAGCTTTCTTT. Amino acid sequence: CASSEFGNGKAFF.

This clonotype was recorded at least ten times. J is TRBJ1-2 and V is TRBV29-1; TRBD1 matches at 9 bases. Trimming took 7 bases from V and 5 from J; bases not matched to a gene: 8. Germline V gives CDR1 SQVTM, CDR2 ANQGSEA. The CDR3 runs to 13 residues. The CDR3 region is CSDRQGEDYGYTF. The CDR3 nucleotides are TGCAGCGACCGACAGGGGGAAGATTATGGCTACACCTTC.

This clonotype was observed at least ten times. The J gene is TRBJ1-1, the V gene TRBV25-1; D gene ambiguous. This CDR3 region has 12 residues. The germline V gene has CDR1 MGHDK and CDR2 SYGVNS. Trimming cost V 8 bases and J 1 base, with 8 bases left between them. CDR3 DNA: TGTGCCAGCCAGTGGCGGAACACTGAAGCTTTCTTT. Its protein product is CASQWRNTEAFF.

This clonotype appeared many times. The CDR3 bases are TGCAGTGCTAGCCGTAGCTTATGGTCCTACGAGCAGTACTTC. Translated: CSASRSLWSYEQYF. The V gene is TRBV20-1, the J gene TRBJ2-7; no clear D gene. V gave up 3 bases and J gave up 1 base, with 13 bases separating them. This CDR3 has 14 residues. The germline CDR1 and CDR2 sequences are DFQATT and SNEGSKA (reference sequence).

This clonotype was counted at least ten times. The rearrangement links TRBV2 to TRBJ2-6, with TRBD1 matching 8 bases. Germline V gives CDR1 SNHLY, CDR2 FYNNEI. The V gene end was trimmed by 9 bases and the J gene end by 4 bases; junction bases not matched to a gene: 2. The CDR3 sequence is 13 residues long. CDR3 in amino acids: CARQGGGANVLTF. The CDR3 coding sequence is TGTGCCAGACAGGGGGGCGGGGCCAACGTCCTGACTTTC.

About this clonotype: A single base separates this from a much larger clone, so it may be a read error. V and J are TRBV2 and TRBJ2-1; TRBD2 agrees at 8 bases. The CDR3 covers 15 residues. V was pared by 9 bases and J by 3 bases, with 10 bases of the junction left unmatched. Germline V gene lookup returns CDR1 SNHLY and CDR2 FYNNEI. CDR3 bases: TGTGCCAGAGCGGCCCAGGCGGGGGGCTACAATGAGCAGTTCTTC. Protein sequence: CARAAQAGGYNEQFF.

The sample holds a few counts of this clonotype. V usage is TRBV9 and J usage is TRBJ1-1; D is undetermined. CDR1 and CDR2 from the germline V gene are SGDLS and YYNGEE. The CDR3 totals 14 residues. Trimming removed 5 bases at V and 3 bases at J, with 14 bases between. CDR3 nucleotides: TGTGCCAGCAGATCTGAAGTAACGTACACTGAAGCTTTCTTT. This codes for CASRSEVTYTEAFF.

In the case of this clonotype: One junction end disagrees with the germline gene, perhaps due to a read error. V is TRBV12-3 or TRBV12-4 and J is TRBJ2-7; 9 nucleotides agree with TRBD1. This CDR3 spans 14 amino acids. As DNA, the CDR3 is TGTGCCAGCAGTTTGGGTGGCTCTCCCGGACAGGGGAACTTC. It encodes CASSLGGSPGQGNF.

The V call is TRBV24-1, the J call TRBJ2-3; D is possibly TRBD2 (6 bases). CDR3 length equals 13 residues. Germline CDR1 is KGHDR and CDR2 is SFDVKD. Trimming removed 4 bases from V and 3 bases from J, with 7 bases in between. CDR3 in amino acids: CATSETSTDTQYF. In DNA, the CDR3 is TGTGCCACCAGTGAGACTAGTACAGATACGCAGTATTTT.

The chain employs TRBV20-1 and TRBJ1-4, with a possible D match to TRBD1 (6 bases). Germline CDR1 reads DFQATT; CDR2 reads SNEGSKA (reference sequence). The CDR3 loop spans 13 amino acids. The V gene lost 5 bases and the J gene lost 4 bases, with 11 bases spanning the gap. CDR3 DNA sequence: TGCAGTGCTTTACAGGGAAGTAATGAAAAACTGTTTTTT. Translated, it gives CSALQGSNEKLFF.

This clonotype appeared many times. The rearrangement joins TRBV11-2 to TRBJ1-1; D not resolved. V shed 0 bases and J shed 10 bases, with 12 bases lying between them. Germline CDR1 SGHAT, CDR2 FQNNGV. The CDR3 extends over 13 amino acids. The CDR3 region is CASSLDVGRGAFF. The CDR3 DNA is TGTGCCAGCAGCTTAGATGTCGGGCGCGGAGCTTTCTTT.

The sample holds many counts of this clonotype. The V gene is TRBV4-1, the J gene TRBJ2-5; D is unresolved. The V gene lost 3 bases and the J gene lost 3 bases, with 11 bases spanning the gap. This CDR3 has 14 amino acids. In germline, CDR1 is MGHRA, CDR2 YSYEKL. The CDR3 here is CASSHFAKKETQYF. The CDR3 DNA follows: TGCGCCAGCAGCCATTTTGCCAAGAAAGAGACCCAGTACTTC.

This clonotype was observed at least ten times. The rearrangement links TRBV6-5 to TRBJ1-1; maybe TRBD1 (5 bases). The germline V gene encodes CDR1 MNHEY and CDR2 SVGAGI. Trimming removed 2 bases at V and 6 bases at J, with 16 bases between. CDR3 length equals 15 residues. Here the CDR3 DNA reads TGTGCCAGCAGTTACCGCGGGACCGCGGGCTCTGAAGCTTTCTTT. Translated, it gives CASSYRGTAGSEAFF.

This clonotype occurred many times. The J gene is TRBJ1-5, the V gene TRBV12-3 or TRBV12-4; D may be TRBD1 (6 bases). The V end lost 6 bases, the J end lost 0 bases, and 15 bases lay between the germline ends. CDR3 length: 16 residues. CDR3 nucleotide sequence: TGTGCCAGCAGCTACCGAACAGGGCATAGCAATCAGCCCCAGCATTTT. Translated: CASSYRTGHSNQPQHF.

This clonotype has a count of ten or more. The genes are TRBV5-4 and TRBJ2-2, with D possibly matching TRBD1 (5 bases). Trimming shortened V by 4 bases and J by 2 bases, and 6 bases separated the two germline ends. Germline-derived CDR1 and CDR2 are SGHNT and YYREEE (reference sequence). The CDR3 totals 13 residues. The CDR3 DNA reads TGTGCCAGCAGCGGACAAAACACCGGGGAGCTGTTTTTT. Residues: CASSGQNTGELFF. The variable domain in full, completed from reference TRBV5-4 and TRBJ2-2, reads ETGVTQSPTHLIKTRGQQVTLRCSSQSGHNTVSWYQQALGQGPQFIFQYYREEENGRGNFPPRFSGLQFPNYSSELNVNALELDDSALYLCASSGQNTGELFFGEGSRLTVL.

The table lists this clonotype with a few counts. The chain couples TRBV5-4 to TRBJ2-1; D possibly matches TRBD1 or TRBD2 (6 bases each). This CDR3 spans 15 amino acids. Per the germline V gene, CDR1 is SGHNT and CDR2 is YYREEE (reference sequence). V lost 3 bases, J lost 7 bases, and 17 bases lay in between. DNA of the CDR3: TGTGCCAGCAGCTCGGGGGCGCAGGCCAGAAATGAGCAGTTCTTC. As protein: CASSSGAQARNEQFF.

This clonotype was observed many times. The chain uses TRBV24-1 and TRBJ2-7, with 7 bases fitting TRBD1. The CDR3 loop spans 13 amino acids. V dropped 6 bases and J dropped 3; count of bases not matched to a gene: 4. Germline CDR1 and CDR2: KGHDR and SFDVKD. Here the CDR3 reads CATSWDRHYEQYF. The CDR3, as DNA: TGTGCCACCAGTTGGGACAGACACTACGAGCAGTACTTC.